One sample yielded the 13 T cell receptor beta chains listed below, sequenced in a study of blood T cell repertoires in COVID-19. TCRdb keeps only in-frame clones here, not all; method: immunoSEQ multiplex PCR. The table lists about 270,000 clones, approximately 91% of them singletons. Specimen: PBMCs or T cells enriched from blood (not recorded which). Every receptor here comes from a woman between 40 and 50 years old with acute COVID-19.

The V call is TRBV7-2, the J call TRBJ1-3; D is possibly TRBD1 (6 bases). CDR3 length equals 15 residues. Deletions cut 5 bases from V and 7 bases from J, with 18 bases between. CDR1 SGHTA and CDR2 FQGNSA come from the germline V gene. Here the CDR3 reads CASSRDRPGQNTIYF. In DNA form, the CDR3 reads TGTGCCAGCAGCCGCGACAGGCCCGGGCAGAACACCATATATTTT.

J is TRBJ2-6 and V is TRBV9; TRBD1 agrees at 7 bases. This CDR3 has 18 residues. The trim removed 4 bases at V and 0 bases at J, leaving 10 bases unmatched. CDR1 is SGDLS, CDR2 YYNGEE, per germline. This CDR3 is CASSLWGQRTSGANVLTF. For the CDR3, the DNA is TGTGCCAGCAGCCTCTGGGGACAGAGGACCTCTGGGGCCAACGTCCTGACTTTC.

This chain uses TRBV7-9 with TRBJ2-7, with TRBD1 matching over 12 bases. The germline V gene has CDR1 SEHNR and CDR2 FQNEAQ (reference sequence). J was trimmed by 6 bases and V by 5 bases; bases with no gene match: 8. The CDR3 is made up of 15 amino acids. CDR3 DNA sequence: TGTGCCAGCAGCCACCAGGGACAGGGGGCATCCGAGCAGTACTTC. This gives the protein CASSHQGQGASEQYF.

The V gene is TRBV5-5, the J gene TRBJ1-1, with D uncertain. Trimming cost V 0 bases and J 6 bases, with 12 bases left between them. The CDR3 covers 14 residues. Germline CDR1 reads SGHKS; CDR2 reads YYEKEE (reference sequence). CDR3 DNA: TGTGCCAGCAGCTTGGTATATCGTCTCGCTGAAGCTTTCTTT. Translation gives CASSLVYRLAEAFF.

The V call is TRBV5-4, the J call TRBJ2-5; 11 bases are shared with TRBD1. From germline, CDR1 is SGHNT and CDR2 YYREEE (reference sequence). V was pared by 3 bases and J by 4 bases, with 2 bases of the junction left unmatched. The CDR3 contains 14 residues. As DNA, the CDR3 is TGTGCCAGCAGCTCCGGACAGGGGGCAGAGACCCAGTACTTC. Translated, it gives CASSSGQGAETQYF.

The rearrangement links TRBV2 to TRBJ1-5; possible D gene TRBD1, 6 bases. This CDR3 has 15 amino acids. The V gene lost 6 bases and the J gene lost 4 bases, with 16 bases spanning the gap. Looked up from germline, CDR1 is SNHLY and CDR2 is FYNNEI. CDR3 sequence: CASRQGSDSNQPQHF. Written as DNA, the CDR3 is TGTGCCAGCAGACAGGGTTCCGATTCAAATCAGCCCCAGCATTTT.

The CDR3 region is CANRNRQGATESSYNEQFF. The CDR3 DNA is TGTGCTAACCGGAACAGACAGGGGGCCACTGAGAGCTCCTACAATGAGCAGTTCTTC. This chain joins TRBV12-5 and TRBJ2-1; TRBD1 agrees at 10 bases. The CDR3 has 19 amino acids. The germline V gene encodes CDR1 LGHNT and CDR2 FRNRAP. The junction had 18 bases not matched to a gene; V was cut back by 10 bases and J by 0 bases.

The gene calls are TRBV9 and TRBJ1-3, with TRBD1 identical over 11 bases. This CDR3 comprises 17 residues. Germline V lookup: CDR1 SGDLS, CDR2 YYNGEE. The trim removed 1 base at V and 3 bases at J, leaving 6 bases unmatched. Here the CDR3 reads CASSVWTGGSCGNTIYF. The DNA for the CDR3 is TGTGCCAGCAGCGTATGGACAGGGGGCAGTTGTGGAAACACCATATATTTT.

This chain joins TRBV30 and TRBJ1-4; weak D call: TRBD1 (6 bases). Trimming stripped 0 bases from V and 8 bases from J, with 7 bases between. The CDR3 runs 12 residues. Per germline, CDR1 GTSNPN and CDR2 SVGIG (reference sequence). CDR3 DNA sequence: TGTGCCTGGAGTGTTGGGGGCGAAAAACTGTTTTTT. Protein: CAWSVGGEKLFF.

The gene calls are TRBV28 and TRBJ1-2; the D is unclear. This CDR3 spans 13 amino acids. The ends were cut back, 2 bases at V and 8 bases at J, with 12 bases in the middle. Germline CDR1 MDHEN, CDR2 SYDVKM. The CDR3: CASSLEGWRGYTF. For the CDR3, the DNA is TGTGCCAGCAGTTTAGAGGGCTGGAGGGGCTACACCTTC.

For the CDR3, the DNA is TGTGCCAGCAGCCCCCGGGGGACTAGCAACAATGAGCAGTTCTTC. This encodes CASSPRGTSNNEQFF. The chain employs TRBV7-3 and TRBJ2-1; 9 bases map to TRBD2. V lost 5 bases, J lost 5 bases, and 7 bases stayed unmatched. This CDR3 has 15 residues. The germline gives CDR1 SGHTA, CDR2 FQGTGA.

The chain is built from TRBV7-3 and TRBJ2-3; TRBD1 is a possible D gene (5 bases). CDR1 SGHTA and CDR2 FQGTGA come from the germline V gene. This CDR3 has 17 residues. Trimming left V 1 base short and J 2 bases short, with 16 bases between. The CDR3 DNA is TGTGCCAGCAGCTTAAATGCCGACAGCGCTTCCACAGATACGCAGTATTTT. It specifies CASSLNADSASTDTQYF.

The chain employs TRBV18 and TRBJ1-3; TRBD1 matches 7 bases. The CDR3 is made up of 15 amino acids. Looked up from germline, CDR1 is KGHSH and CDR2 is LQKENI. V was clipped by 3 bases and J by 3 bases; unmatched bases: 5. The CDR3 nucleotides are TGTGCCAGCTCACCGCAGGGGGTCTTTGGAAACACCATATATTTT. Translation gives CASSPQGVFGNTIYF.